The clone carrying this T cell receptor (beta chain) was observed at least ten times. Time point meaning: sample taken at primary tumor resection. Without sorting, whole RNA was sequenced from tumor, nontumor lung or frozen PBMC. Patients with untreated early-stage non-small cell lung cancer, numbering 72, were the donors. These data belong to a study of spatial heterogeneity in lung cancer. Trimming removed 5 bases from V and 1 base from J, with 2 bases in between. The CDR3 extends over 11 amino acids. CDR1 and CDR2 from the germline V gene are SEHNR and FQNEAQ (reference sequence). TCRdb reanalysed the 5' RACE reads using MiXCR and keeps one entry per CDR3 protein. Of approximately 13,000 distinct CDR3 sequences listed, 13% to 15% are singletons.

The V and J genes are TRBV7-9 and TRBJ1-1; D gene ambiguous. Sequenced material: PBMCs, taken at surgery. The receptor comes from a male donor with early-stage non-small cell lung cancer. The DNA for the CDR3 is TGTGCCAGCAGCCGGAACACTGAAGCTTTCTTT. Its protein product is CASSRNTEAFF.